What follows is one T cell receptor beta chain and its context. Looked up from germline, CDR1 is MDHEN and CDR2 is SYDVKM. The V end was cut by 3 bases, the J end by 8 bases, with 19 bases between. The CDR3 extends over 16 amino acids. This sample stems from a study of OX40 agonist ivuxolimab in advanced cancers. Assay used: immunoSEQ multiplex PCR; TCRdb lists only in-frame clones, some missing. The sample yields fewer than 11,000 clones, 76% seen once. This rearrangement joins TRBV28 to TRBJ1-4; D is unresolved. Sequences were derived from CD4+ or CD8+ T cells sorted from blood, sampled in a trial of the OX40 agonist ivuxolimab. The sequence was obtained from an adult with an advanced solid tumor such as melanoma, head and neck, liver or kidney cancer. DNA of the CDR3: TGTGCCAGCAGTTTCGGAACAGCCCAGAGGACGGAAAAACTGTTTTTT. It encodes CASSFGTAQRTEKLFF.